These 9 T cell receptor beta chains originate from one sample sequenced in a study of response to subunit inactivated influenza vaccine. TCRdb recomputed calls from the RT-PCR reads with MiXCR, one row per CDR3 protein. The sample lists 650,000 to 700,000 distinct CDR3 sequences; around 16% were seen once. The specimen was PBMCs from blood, collected about 12 days after vaccination. These receptors came from a man aged 45-65 years who received an inactivated influenza vaccine.

This clonotype was seen only a few times. The J gene is TRBJ2-1, the V gene TRBV11-3; no definite D call. Germline V CDR1 and CDR2: SGHNT, YENEEA. The V end was cut by 5 bases, the J end by 10 bases, with 15 bases between. CDR3 length: 13 residues. The CDR3 nucleotides read TGTGCCAGCAGCAAAGACCGAGGCCAGGAGCAGTTCTTC. It translates to CASSKDRGQEQFF.

V and J are TRBV24-1 and TRBJ2-3; no clear D. Trimming removed 6 bases from V and 5 bases from J, with 17 bases in between. Germline CDR1 is KGHDR and CDR2 is SFDVKD. The CDR3 is 15 amino acids. The CDR3 coding sequence is TGTGCCACCAGTAAGCCACCCAGCGCCGGAGATACGCAGTATTTT. Translation: CATSKPPSAGDTQYF.

This clonotype has at least ten counts. This chain joins TRBV4-2 and TRBJ2-2; TRBD2 aligns across 16 bases. The length of the CDR3 is 16 residues. Germline V gives CDR1 LGHNA, CDR2 YNFKEQ. V lost 3 bases, J lost 8 bases, and 3 bases stayed unmatched. CDR3 sequence reads: CASSQGLAGGDGELFF. DNA for the CDR3: TGTGCCAGCAGCCAGGGACTAGCGGGAGGGGATGGGGAGCTGTTTTTT.

The rearrangement links TRBV20-1 to TRBJ2-7, with 9 bases identical to TRBD1. The ends lost 5 bases at V and 2 bases at J; junction bases unmatched: 4. CDR1 is DFQATT and CDR2 is SNEGSKA in the germline V gene (reference sequence). The CDR3 is 13 amino acids. Here the CDR3 DNA reads TGCAGTGCTGGACGGGACAGGGCCTACGAGCAGTACTTC. This sequence encodes CSAGRDRAYEQYF.

In this sample, this clonotype turned up many times. The CDR3: CSARDLTFSGSGYEQYF. The CDR3 bases are TGCAGTGCTAGGGACCTTACGTTTAGCGGGAGTGGGTACGAGCAGTACTTC. The chain uses TRBV20-1 and TRBJ2-7; TRBD2 agrees at 9 bases. There are 17 residues in the CDR3. Germline V lookup: CDR1 DFQATT, CDR2 SNEGSKA (reference sequence). V shed 3 bases and J 4 bases; nucleotides not matched to a gene: 16.

The chain links TRBV6-5 to TRBJ1-1, with D maybe TRBD1 (5 bases). Germline V gives CDR1 MNHEY, CDR2 SVGAGI. The CDR3 has 13 amino acids. V gave up 2 bases and J gave up 11 bases, with 15 bases separating them. This CDR3 reads CASSYSRAEGAFF. The CDR3 DNA follows: TGTGCCAGCAGTTACAGTAGGGCAGAGGGGGCTTTCTTT.

This chain uses TRBV7-9 with TRBJ2-7; no reliable D call. CDR1 and CDR2 from the germline V gene are SEHNR and FQNEAQ (reference sequence). The CDR3 consists of 12 residues. The V gene lost 7 bases and the J gene lost 0 bases, with 7 bases spanning the gap. The CDR3 sequence is CASTWNSYEQYF. DNA for the CDR3: TGTGCCAGCACCTGGAACTCCTACGAGCAGTACTTC.

Concerning this clonotype itself: The junction does not match germline at one end; this may be a read error. The chain is built from TRBV10-1 and TRBJ2-7; TRBD2 is a possible D gene (5 bases). The V gene's germline CDR1 is WNHNN and CDR2 SYGVQD (reference sequence). The CDR3 is made up of 14 amino acids. CDR3 region: CASSESRENYEEYF. The CDR3 nucleotides read TGCGCCAGCAGTGAGTCTAGGGAGAACTACGAGGAGTACTTC.

The gene calls are TRBV5-1 and TRBJ2-3; maybe TRBD1 (6 bases). Trimming removed 0 bases from V and 2 bases from J, with 10 bases in between. The CDR3 is 15 residues long. Germline assignment: CDR1 SGHRS and CDR2 YFSETQ. The CDR3 coding sequence is TGCGCCAGCAGCTTGGCGGGACAAGTCACAGATACGCAGTATTTT. It is translated as CASSLAGQVTDTQYF. Full variable domain (remainder filled in from reference TRBV5-1 and TRBJ2-3): KAGVTQTPRYLIKTRGQQVTLSCSPISGHRSVSWYQQTPGQGLQFLFEYFSETQRNKGNFPGRFSGRQFSNSRSEMNVSTLELGDSALYLCASSLAGQVTDTQYFGPGTRLTVL.